The 28 T cell receptor beta chains below were found in one sample sequenced in a study of shared clonotypes between healthy human individuals. Assay: immunoSEQ multiplex PCR; the TCRdb copy retains only in-frame clones and omits some. The table includes around 980,000 clones, about 80% detected once. Material for sequencing was memory CD4+ T cells from PBMCs. The subset is: CD45RA-negative fraction. The receptors originated from a man aged 18 to 29 in good health. Some clones in this sample may be carry-over from other donors' samples.

The chain uses TRBV6-5 and TRBJ2-1; D not certain. CDR1 is MNHEY, CDR2 SVGAGI, per germline. CDR3 length equals 16 residues. V dropped 0 bases and J dropped 6 bases, with 15 bases sitting between them. CDR3 region: CASSYSRSIWGNEQFF. The CDR3, as DNA: TGTGCCAGCAGTTACTCGAGGAGTATCTGGGGCAATGAGCAGTTCTTC.

V is TRBV11-2 and J is TRBJ2-7; D remains ambiguous. The CDR3 extends over 13 amino acids. CDR1 is SGHAT and CDR2 is FQNNGV in the germline V gene. Trimming removed 1 base at V and 1 base at J, with 5 bases between. CDR3 in DNA: TGTGCCAGCAGCTTAGCAGAATCCTACGAGCAGTACTTC. It encodes CASSLAESYEQYF.

This chain joins TRBV27 and TRBJ1-5; 8 bases are shared with TRBD1. With V trimmed by 6 bases and J by 5 bases, 9 bases remained unmatched. The CDR3 totals 15 residues. CDR1 and CDR2 from the germline V gene are MNHEY and SMNVEV (reference sequence). CDR3: CASRYSTGADQPQHF. The CDR3 DNA follows: TGTGCCAGCAGATATTCGACAGGGGCCGATCAGCCCCAGCATTTT.

V usage is TRBV7-7 and J usage is TRBJ2-1; a possible D gene is TRBD1 (6 bases). V lost 5 bases, J lost 0 bases, and 11 bases lay in between. The CDR3 runs 15 residues. Per germline, CDR1 SSHAT and CDR2 FNYEAQ (reference sequence). The CDR3 coding sequence is TGTGCCAGCAGCATCGGGACACCCTCCTACAATGAGCAGTTCTTC. Its protein is CASSIGTPSYNEQFF.

The chain carries TRBV5-1 and TRBJ2-7; D is ambiguous. Trimming removed 3 bases at V and 0 bases at J, with 13 bases between. CDR1 is SGHRS and CDR2 is YFSETQ in the germline V gene. CDR3 length equals 15 residues. The CDR3 nucleotides read TGCGCCAGCAGCTCGGGTATTGGTAGCTCCTACGAGCAGTACTTC. Translating it yields CASSSGIGSSYEQYF. Full variable domain (rest looked up from reference TRBV5-1 and TRBJ2-7): KAGVTQTPRYLIKTRGQQVTLSCSPISGHRSVSWYQQTPGQGLQFLFEYFSETQRNKGNFPGRFSGRQFSNSRSEMNVSTLELGDSALYLCASSSGIGSSYEQYFGPGTRLTVT.

The chain joins TRBV10-3 to TRBJ2-7; tentative D call: TRBD1 (6 bases). The CDR3 loop spans 14 amino acids. Germline values: CDR1 ENHRY, CDR2 SYGVKD. V lost 2 bases to trimming and J lost 5 bases, with 13 bases between them. The CDR3 DNA reads as TGTGCCATCAGTGAGACACAGGGATCTGACGAGCAGTACTTC. Amino acids: CAISETQGSDEQYF.

The chain uses TRBV14 and TRBJ2-3; the D gene could be TRBD1 or TRBD2 (5 bases each). CDR1 and CDR2 (germline): SGHDN, FVKESK. V was shortened by 0 bases and J by 0 bases, with 13 bases between the two germline ends. The CDR3 has 17 amino acids. CDR3 sequence reads: CASSQDLGEPSTDTQYF. The CDR3 DNA sequence: TGTGCCAGCAGCCAAGACTTGGGGGAGCCCAGCACAGATACGCAGTATTTT.

A remark on this clone: A much more abundant neighbour one base away suggests this may be a read error. Other nucleotide sequences from this sample produce the same CDR3. The rearrangement uses TRBV30 and TRBJ2-7; 7 bases align to TRBD2. Germline V gene data show CDR1 as GTSNPN and CDR2 as SVGIG (reference sequence). The CDR3 totals 13 residues. After removal of 5 bases from V and 2 bases from J, the junction contained 6 bases not matched to a gene. CDR3 nucleotide sequence: TGTGCCTGGCGGTTAGCGGGCGCCTACGAGCAGTACTTC. Its translation is CAWRLAGAYEQYF.

The rearrangement joins TRBV10-3 to TRBJ2-7; 7 bases match TRBD2. The J segment lost 0 bases and the V segment lost 10 bases, leaving 21 bases of the junction unmatched. The germline V gene has CDR1 ENHRY and CDR2 SYGVKD. The length of the CDR3 is 18 residues. CDR3 sequence reads: CATKEPSGGRQGSYEQYF. CDR3 nucleotide sequence: TGTGCCACCAAAGAACCGTCGGGAGGTCGTCAAGGCTCCTACGAGCAGTACTTC.

This chain links TRBV11-2 with TRBJ2-7; D gene uncertain. This CDR3 region has 13 residues. Trimming pared 5 bases from V and 4 bases from J, leaving 12 bases between. CDR1 and CDR2 (germline): SGHAT, FQNNGV. The CDR3: CASSGQEIYEQYF. The CDR3 DNA is TGTGCCAGCAGCGGGCAGGAAATATACGAGCAGTACTTC.

The chain uses TRBV10-3 and TRBJ2-2; D not resolved. The CDR3 consists of 12 residues. CDR1 ENHRY and CDR2 SYGVKD come from the germline V gene. V lost 3 bases, J lost 5 bases, and 4 bases lay in between. As DNA, the CDR3 is TGTGCCATCAGTGACGGGACCGGGGAGCTGTTTTTT. It is translated as CAISDGTGELFF.

The chain uses TRBV28 and TRBJ2-3, with TRBD2 identical over 12 bases. The CDR3 has 14 amino acids. Germline values: CDR1 MDHEN, CDR2 SYDVKM. V was clipped by 10 bases and J by 2 bases; unmatched bases: 4. The DNA of the CDR3 is TGTGCCACCGGACTAGCGGGACCCACAGATACGCAGTATTTT. Protein product: CATGLAGPTDTQYF.

The rearrangement joins TRBV28 to TRBJ2-5; perhaps D is TRBD1 or TRBD2 (5 bases each). Trimming took off 2 bases at V and 4 bases at J, with 17 bases between the two ends. The CDR3 extends over 16 amino acids. Germline V gene sequence: CDR1 MDHEN, CDR2 SYDVKM. The CDR3 sequence: CASSLRTWDGRETQYF. The DNA for the CDR3 is TGTGCCAGCAGTTTAAGGACATGGGACGGGCGAGAGACCCAGTACTTC.

J is TRBJ1-2 and V is TRBV9; D is undetermined. V lost 3 bases to trimming and J lost 1 base, with 4 bases between them. The CDR3 covers 12 residues. Germline loops: CDR1 SGDLS, CDR2 YYNGEE. The CDR3 loop reads CASSEINYGYTF. DNA of the CDR3: TGTGCCAGCAGCGAGATTAACTATGGCTACACCTTC.

V and J are TRBV27 and TRBJ1-4; possible D gene TRBD1, 6 bases. Trimming removed 6 bases from V and 5 bases from J, with 13 bases in between. This CDR3 region has 14 residues. Germline V gene sequence: CDR1 MNHEY, CDR2 SMNVEV (reference sequence). CDR3 loop: CASRPWGQNEKLFF. DNA for the CDR3: TGTGCCAGCAGGCCATGGGGGCAGAATGAAAAACTGTTTTTT. The full variable domain, completed using reference TRBV27 and TRBJ1-4, is EAQVTQNPRYLITVTGKKLTVTCSQNMNHEYMSWYRQDPGLGLRQIYYSMNVEVTDKGDVPEGYKVSRKEKRNFPLILESPSPNQTSLYFCASRPWGQNEKLFFGSGTQLSVL.

CDR3 residues: CASSDPSGIGGGGYTF. The DNA of the CDR3 is TGTGCCAGCAGCGATCCTAGTGGGATAGGGGGAGGAGGCTACACCTTC. The chain recombines TRBV28 with TRBJ1-2; D is perhaps TRBD1 (6 bases). CDR1 is MDHEN, CDR2 SYDVKM, per germline. The germline V and J ends were trimmed by 6 bases and 8 bases, with 25 bases remaining between them. The CDR3 contains 16 residues.

Written as DNA, the CDR3 is TGTGCCAGCAGCCCAACAGGGTCTCGGGAGACCCAGTACTTC. This translates into CASSPTGSRETQYF. J is TRBJ2-5 and V is TRBV11-3, with a tentative D call TRBD1 (6 bases). This CDR3 is built from 14 residues. Germline CDR1 reads SGHNT; CDR2 reads YENEEA. Trimming shortened V by 5 bases and J by 5 bases, and 15 bases separated the two germline ends.

The chain links TRBV18 to TRBJ2-1, with D uncertain. The CDR3 has 15 amino acids. CDR1 and CDR2 (germline): KGHSH, LQKENI. Trimming pared 11 bases from V and 4 bases from J, leaving 21 bases between. CDR3 in DNA: TGTGCCGCCCACCAGTCCCGGGTAGGGTACAATGAGCAGTTCTTC. Translation: CAAHQSRVGYNEQFF.

This clone was counted only a few times. The rearrangement uses TRBV27 and TRBJ2-2; the match to TRBD1 covers 7 bases. J lost 1 base, V lost 6 bases, and 5 bases had no gene match. There are 15 residues in the CDR3. Germline values: CDR1 MNHEY, CDR2 SMNVEV (reference sequence). CDR3 in amino acids: CASRTGQVNTGELFF. DNA of the CDR3: TGTGCCAGCAGAACAGGACAGGTGAACACCGGGGAGCTGTTTTTT.

This clone was detected a few times. V gene TRBV28 combines with J gene TRBJ1-2; TRBD1 aligns across 7 bases. Trimming removed 5 bases from V and 4 bases from J; junction bases left unmatched: 7. This CDR3 has 14 residues. CDR1 and CDR2 from the germline V gene are MDHEN and SYDVKM. DNA for the CDR3: TGTGCCAGCAGTATACAGGGGCGGTCCTATGGCTACACCTTC. Translated: CASSIQGRSYGYTF.

The chain joins TRBV14 to TRBJ1-5, with D unresolved. The ends were cut back, 5 bases at V and 9 bases at J, with 14 bases in the middle. The CDR3 runs 13 residues. In germline, CDR1 is SGHDN, CDR2 FVKESK. Written as DNA, the CDR3 is TGTGCCAGCAGCAAGGCCCTCCCAGGGCCCCAGCATTTT. It codes for CASSKALPGPQHF.

The chain recombines TRBV25-1 with TRBJ2-5; TRBD1 matches 7 bases. Germline V lookup: CDR1 MGHDK, CDR2 SYGVNS. The CDR3 has 17 amino acids. Trimming at V came to 5 bases and at J to 4 bases, leaving 16 bases not matched to a gene. DNA for the CDR3: TGTGCCAGCAGTTCCTCCTCCGGGCAGGGGGATCGAGAGACCCAGTACTTC. Encoded protein: CASSSSSGQGDRETQYF. Looking up the rest from reference TRBV25-1 and TRBJ2-5 gives the full variable domain: EADIYQTPRYLVIGTGKKITLECSQTMGHDKMYWYQQDPGMELHLIHYSYGVNSTEKGDLSSESTVSRIRTEHFPLTLESARPSHTSQYLCASSSSSGQGDRETQYFGPGTRLLVL.

The CDR3, as DNA: TGTGCCAGCAGGGGACAGCTATCCTACAATGAGCAGTTCTTC. It translates to CASRGQLSYNEQFF. The J gene is TRBJ2-1, the V gene TRBV6-6; 7 bases align to TRBD1. CDR1 is MNHNY, CDR2 SVGAGI, per germline (reference sequence). The CDR3 is 14 residues long. V dropped 6 bases and J dropped 1; count of bases not matched to a gene: 3.

The chain carries TRBV27 and TRBJ2-2, with D perhaps given as TRBD1 or TRBD2 (6 bases each). CDR3 length: 15 amino acids. V lost 7 bases and J lost 1, with 13 bases in between. Germline CDR1 reads MNHEY; CDR2 reads SMNVEV (reference sequence). In nucleotides, the CDR3 is TGTGCCAGCATGTTTCGGGGGCTGAACACCGGGGAGCTGTTTTTT. It yields the protein CASMFRGLNTGELFF.

This clone was detected only a few times. The V gene is TRBV7-9, the J gene TRBJ1-2; D gene ambiguous. The germline V gene encodes CDR1 SEHNR and CDR2 FQNEAQ (reference sequence). There are 12 residues in the CDR3. The germline V and J ends were trimmed by 5 bases and 7 bases, with 11 bases remaining between them. The CDR3: CASSLWGGGYTF. The CDR3 DNA follows: TGTGCCAGCAGCCTATGGGGAGGTGGCTACACCTTC.

The chain employs TRBV28 and TRBJ1-5, with 12 positions matching TRBD1. The CDR3 extends over 15 amino acids. V lost 1 base, J lost 6 bases, and 1 base stayed unmatched. Germline lookup yields CDR1 MDHEN and CDR2 SYDVKM. In DNA, the CDR3 is TGTGCCAGCAGTTTATCGGGACAGGGGGCTCAGCCCCAGCATTTT. This translates into CASSLSGQGAQPQHF.

This clone occurred many times. The rearrangement joins TRBV6-1 to TRBJ1-2; the match to TRBD1 covers 9 bases. The V and J ends lost 5 bases and 4 bases, in that order; junction bases with no gene match: 8. Germline V gives CDR1 MNHNS, CDR2 SASEGT. This CDR3 spans 15 amino acids. DNA of the CDR3: TGTGCCAGCAGTTTGCGGACAGGGGCGAGCTATGGCTACACCTTC. It translates to CASSLRTGASYGYTF.

In this sample, this clone turned up many times. CDR3 in DNA: TGTGCCAGCAGCGCGGGACTGACCGTGGAGACCCAGTACTTC. Translating gives CASSAGLTVETQYF. The chain employs TRBV9 and TRBJ2-5; maybe TRBD2 (6 bases). CDR1 is SGDLS, CDR2 YYNGEE, per germline. V shed 3 bases and J shed 5 bases, with 14 bases lying between them. The CDR3 extends over 14 amino acids.